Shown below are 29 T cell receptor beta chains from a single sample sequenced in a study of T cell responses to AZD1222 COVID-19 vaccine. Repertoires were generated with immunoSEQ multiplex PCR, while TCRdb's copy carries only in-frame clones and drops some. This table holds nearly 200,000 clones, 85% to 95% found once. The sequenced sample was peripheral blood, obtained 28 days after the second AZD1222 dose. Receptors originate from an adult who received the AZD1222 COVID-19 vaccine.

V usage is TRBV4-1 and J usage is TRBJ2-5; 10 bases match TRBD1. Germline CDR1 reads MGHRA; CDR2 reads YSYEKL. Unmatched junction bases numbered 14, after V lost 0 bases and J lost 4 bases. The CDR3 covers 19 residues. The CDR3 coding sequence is TGCGCCAGCAGCCAAGAAGATCCGGGGACAGGGGAATCACGAGAGACCCAGTACTTC. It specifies CASSQEDPGTGESRETQYF.

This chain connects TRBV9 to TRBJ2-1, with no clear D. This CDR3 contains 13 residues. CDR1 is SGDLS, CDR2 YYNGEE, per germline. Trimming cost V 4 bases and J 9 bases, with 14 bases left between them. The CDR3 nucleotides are TGTGCCAGCAGCCCCACCCCTTCGTTTGAGCAGTTCTTC. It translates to CASSPTPSFEQFF.

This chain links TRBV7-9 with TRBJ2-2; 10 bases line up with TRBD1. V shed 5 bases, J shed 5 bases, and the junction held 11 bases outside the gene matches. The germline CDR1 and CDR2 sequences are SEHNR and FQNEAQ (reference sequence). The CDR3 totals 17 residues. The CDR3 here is CASSNRDRGRGTGELFF. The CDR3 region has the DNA TGTGCCAGCAGCAACCGGGACAGGGGTCGTGGGACCGGGGAGCTGTTTTTT.

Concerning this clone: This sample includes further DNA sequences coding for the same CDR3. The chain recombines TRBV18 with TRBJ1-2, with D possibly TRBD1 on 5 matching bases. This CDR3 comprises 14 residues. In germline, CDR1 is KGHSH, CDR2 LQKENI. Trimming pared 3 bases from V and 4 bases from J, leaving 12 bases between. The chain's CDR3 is CASSPPTESYGYTF. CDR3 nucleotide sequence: TGTGCCAGCTCACCTCCGACAGAAAGCTATGGCTACACCTTC.

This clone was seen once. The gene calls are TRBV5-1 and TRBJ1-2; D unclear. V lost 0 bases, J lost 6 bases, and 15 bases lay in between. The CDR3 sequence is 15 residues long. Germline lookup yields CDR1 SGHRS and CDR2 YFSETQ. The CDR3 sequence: CASSLVGFRADGYTF. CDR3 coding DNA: TGCGCCAGCAGCTTGGTTGGGTTCCGAGCGGATGGCTACACCTTC. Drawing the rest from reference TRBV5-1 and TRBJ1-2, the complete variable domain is KAGVTQTPRYLIKTRGQQVTLSCSPISGHRSVSWYQQTPGQGLQFLFEYFSETQRNKGNFPGRFSGRQFSNSRSEMNVSTLELGDSALYLCASSLVGFRADGYTFGSGTRLTVV.

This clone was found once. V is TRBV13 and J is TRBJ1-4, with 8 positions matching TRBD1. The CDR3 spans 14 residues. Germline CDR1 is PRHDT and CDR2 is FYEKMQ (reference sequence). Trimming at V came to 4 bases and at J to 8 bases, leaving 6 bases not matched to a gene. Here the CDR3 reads CASSSDRVGEKLFF. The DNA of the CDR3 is TGTGCCAGCAGCTCGGACAGGGTTGGCGAAAAACTGTTTTTT.

The CDR3 spells CASSPGGRLTEAFF. CDR3 coding DNA: TGTGCCAGCAGTCCAGGGGGCCGGTTGACTGAAGCTTTCTTT. The chain links TRBV28 to TRBJ1-1, with TRBD1 matching 8 bases. The germline V gene has CDR1 MDHEN and CDR2 SYDVKM. The CDR3 sequence is 14 residues long. V gave up 5 bases and J gave up 5 bases; unmatched junction bases: 7.

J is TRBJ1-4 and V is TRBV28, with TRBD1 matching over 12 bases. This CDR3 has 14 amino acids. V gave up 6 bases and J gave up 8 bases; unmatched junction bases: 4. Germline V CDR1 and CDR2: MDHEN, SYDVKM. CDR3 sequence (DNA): TGTGCCAGCAGGACCGGGACAGGGGGCGAAAAACTGTTTTTT. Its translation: CASRTGTGGEKLFF.

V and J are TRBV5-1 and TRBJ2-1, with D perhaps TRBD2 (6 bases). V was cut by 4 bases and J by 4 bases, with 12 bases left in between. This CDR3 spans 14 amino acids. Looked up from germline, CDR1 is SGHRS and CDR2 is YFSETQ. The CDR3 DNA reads TGCGCCAGCAGCCTCGGCGGGGAGTACAATGAGCAGTTCTTC. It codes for CASSLGGEYNEQFF.

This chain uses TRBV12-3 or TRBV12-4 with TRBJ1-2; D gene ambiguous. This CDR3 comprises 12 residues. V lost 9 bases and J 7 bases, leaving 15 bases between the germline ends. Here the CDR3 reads CASWAGEGGYTF. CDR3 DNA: TGTGCCAGTTGGGCAGGCGAAGGTGGCTACACCTTC.

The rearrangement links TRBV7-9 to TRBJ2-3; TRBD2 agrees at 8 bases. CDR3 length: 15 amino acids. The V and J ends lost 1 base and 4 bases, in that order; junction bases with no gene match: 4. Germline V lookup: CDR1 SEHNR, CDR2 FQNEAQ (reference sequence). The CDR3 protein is CASSLVGLAPDTQYF. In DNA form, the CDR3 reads TGTGCCAGCAGCTTAGTTGGACTAGCCCCAGATACGCAGTATTTT.

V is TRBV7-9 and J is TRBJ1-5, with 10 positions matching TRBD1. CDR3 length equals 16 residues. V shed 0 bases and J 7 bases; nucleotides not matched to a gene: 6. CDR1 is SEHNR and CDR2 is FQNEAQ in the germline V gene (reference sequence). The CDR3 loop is CASSLAAGQGPQPQHF. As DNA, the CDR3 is TGTGCCAGCAGCTTAGCGGCGGGACAGGGGCCCCAGCCCCAGCATTTT.

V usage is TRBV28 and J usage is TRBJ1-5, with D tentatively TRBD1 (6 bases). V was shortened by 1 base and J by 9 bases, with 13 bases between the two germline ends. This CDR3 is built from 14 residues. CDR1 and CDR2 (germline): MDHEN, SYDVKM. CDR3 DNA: TGTGCCAGCAGTTTATTGCAGGGGACGGGGCCCCAGCATTTT. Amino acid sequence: CASSLLQGTGPQHF.

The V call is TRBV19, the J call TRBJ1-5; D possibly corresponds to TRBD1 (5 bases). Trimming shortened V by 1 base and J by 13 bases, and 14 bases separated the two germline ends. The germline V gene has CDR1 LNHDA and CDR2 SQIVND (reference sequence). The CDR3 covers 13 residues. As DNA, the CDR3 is TGTGCCAGTAGTATAGTACGGGCAGGGACTCAGCATTTT. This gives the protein CASSIVRAGTQHF.

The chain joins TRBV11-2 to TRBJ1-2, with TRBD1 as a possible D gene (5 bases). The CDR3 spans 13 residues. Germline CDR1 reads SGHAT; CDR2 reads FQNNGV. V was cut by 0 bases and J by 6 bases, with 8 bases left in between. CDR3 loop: CASSLDRGNGYTF. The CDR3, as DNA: TGTGCCAGCAGCTTAGATCGGGGGAATGGCTACACCTTC. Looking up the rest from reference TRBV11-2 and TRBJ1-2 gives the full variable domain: EAGVAQSPRYKIIEKRQSVAFWCNPISGHATLYWYQQILGQGPKLLIQFQNNGVVDDSQLPKDRFSAERLKGVDSTLKIQPAKLEDSAVYLCASSLDRGNGYTFGSGTRLTVV.

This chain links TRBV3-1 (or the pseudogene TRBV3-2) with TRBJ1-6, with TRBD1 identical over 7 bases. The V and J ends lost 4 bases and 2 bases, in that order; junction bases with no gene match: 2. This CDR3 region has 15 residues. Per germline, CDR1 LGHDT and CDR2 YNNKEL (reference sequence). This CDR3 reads CASSRGTAYNSPLHF. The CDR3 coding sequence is TGTGCCAGCAGCCGGGGGACAGCCTATAATTCACCCCTCCACTTT.

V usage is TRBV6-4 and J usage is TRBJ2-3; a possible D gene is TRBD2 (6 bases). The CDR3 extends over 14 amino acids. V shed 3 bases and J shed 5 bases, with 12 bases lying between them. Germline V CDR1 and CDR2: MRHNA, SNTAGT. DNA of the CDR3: TGTGCCAGCAGTGAGGGGGGTTTTGGAGATACGCAGTATTTT. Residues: CASSEGGFGDTQYF.

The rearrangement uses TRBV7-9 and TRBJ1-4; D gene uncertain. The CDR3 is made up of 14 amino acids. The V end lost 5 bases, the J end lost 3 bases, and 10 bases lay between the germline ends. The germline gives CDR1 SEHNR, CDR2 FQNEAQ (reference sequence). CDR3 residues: CASSQVGPNEKLFF. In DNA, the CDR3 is TGTGCCAGCAGCCAGGTCGGCCCTAATGAAAAACTGTTTTTT.

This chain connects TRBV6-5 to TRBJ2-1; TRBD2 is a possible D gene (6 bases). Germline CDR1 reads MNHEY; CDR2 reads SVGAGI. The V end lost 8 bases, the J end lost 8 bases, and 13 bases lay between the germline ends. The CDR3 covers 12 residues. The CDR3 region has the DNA TGTGCCAGCCGGTCCGGGGGAGATGAGCAGTTCTTC. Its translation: CASRSGGDEQFF.

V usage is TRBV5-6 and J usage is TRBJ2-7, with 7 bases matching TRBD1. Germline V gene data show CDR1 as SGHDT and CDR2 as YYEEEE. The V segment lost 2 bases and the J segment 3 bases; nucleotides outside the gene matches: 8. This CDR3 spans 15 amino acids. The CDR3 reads CASSLPMTGNYEQYF. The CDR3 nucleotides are TGTGCCAGCAGCTTACCGATGACAGGGAACTACGAGCAGTACTTC.

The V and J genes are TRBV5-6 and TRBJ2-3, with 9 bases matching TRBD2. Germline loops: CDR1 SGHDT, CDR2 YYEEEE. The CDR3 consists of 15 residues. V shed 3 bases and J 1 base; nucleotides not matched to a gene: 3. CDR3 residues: CASSSRGGGTDTQYF. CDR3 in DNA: TGTGCCAGCAGCTCTCGCGGGGGGGGCACAGATACGCAGTATTTT.

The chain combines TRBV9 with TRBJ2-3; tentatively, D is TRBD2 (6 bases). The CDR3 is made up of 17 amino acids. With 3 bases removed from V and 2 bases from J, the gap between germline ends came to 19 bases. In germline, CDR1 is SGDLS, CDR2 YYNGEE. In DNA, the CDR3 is TGTGCCAGCAGCGCTCCCCTAGGAGGGGCCCCCACAGATACGCAGTATTTT. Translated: CASSAPLGGAPTDTQYF.

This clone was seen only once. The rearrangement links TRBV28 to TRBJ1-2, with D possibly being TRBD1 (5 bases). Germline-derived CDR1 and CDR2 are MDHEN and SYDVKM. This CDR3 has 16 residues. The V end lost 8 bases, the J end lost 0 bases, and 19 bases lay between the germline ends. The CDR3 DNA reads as TGTGCCAGCCAAGCCGGAGGGGCCTTAGCTAACTATGGCTACACCTTC. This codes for CASQAGGALANYGYTF.

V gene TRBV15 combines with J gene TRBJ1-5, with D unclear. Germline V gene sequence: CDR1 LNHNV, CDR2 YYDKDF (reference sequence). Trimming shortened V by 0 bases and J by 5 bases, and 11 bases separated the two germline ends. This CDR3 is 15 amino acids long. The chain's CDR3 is CATSRDLRAHQPQHF. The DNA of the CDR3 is TGTGCCACCAGCAGAGATCTCCGGGCGCATCAGCCCCAGCATTTT.

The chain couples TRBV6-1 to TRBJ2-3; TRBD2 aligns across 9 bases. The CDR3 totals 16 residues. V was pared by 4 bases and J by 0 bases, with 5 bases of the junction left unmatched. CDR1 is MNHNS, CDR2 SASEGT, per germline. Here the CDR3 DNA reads TGTGCCAGCAGTGTGCGGACTAGCGTGAGCACAGATACGCAGTATTTT. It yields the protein CASSVRTSVSTDTQYF.

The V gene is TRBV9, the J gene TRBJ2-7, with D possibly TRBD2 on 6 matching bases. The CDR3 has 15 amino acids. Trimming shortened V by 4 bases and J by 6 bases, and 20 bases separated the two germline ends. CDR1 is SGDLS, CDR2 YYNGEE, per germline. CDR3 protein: CASSINGGTSSEQYF. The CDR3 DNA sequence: TGTGCCAGCAGCATAAACGGGGGAACAAGTTCCGAGCAGTACTTC. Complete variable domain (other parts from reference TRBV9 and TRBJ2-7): DSGVTQTPKHLITATGQRVTLRCSPRSGDLSVYWYQQSLDQGLQFLIQYYNGEERAKGNILERFSAQQFPDLHSELNLSSLELGDSALYFCASSINGGTSSEQYFGPGTRLTVT.

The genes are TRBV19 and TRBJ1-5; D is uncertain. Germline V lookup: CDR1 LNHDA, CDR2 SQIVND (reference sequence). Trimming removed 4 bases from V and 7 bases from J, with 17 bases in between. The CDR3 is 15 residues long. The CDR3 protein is CASSTAGLNSQPQHF. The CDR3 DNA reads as TGTGCCAGTAGTACGGCAGGCCTAAACAGCCAGCCCCAGCATTTT.

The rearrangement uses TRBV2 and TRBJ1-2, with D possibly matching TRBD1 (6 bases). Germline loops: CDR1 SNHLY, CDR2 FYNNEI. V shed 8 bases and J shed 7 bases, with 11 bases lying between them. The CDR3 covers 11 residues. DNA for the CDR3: TGTGCCAGCCCCCAGGACAGTGGCTACACCTTC. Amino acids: CASPQDSGYTF.

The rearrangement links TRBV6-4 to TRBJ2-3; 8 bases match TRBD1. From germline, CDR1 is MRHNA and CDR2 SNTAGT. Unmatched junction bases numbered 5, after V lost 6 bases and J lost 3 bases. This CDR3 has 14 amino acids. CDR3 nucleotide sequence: TGTGCCAGCAGGGACAGGGCTTCAACAGATACGCAGTATTTT. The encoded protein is CASRDRASTDTQYF.